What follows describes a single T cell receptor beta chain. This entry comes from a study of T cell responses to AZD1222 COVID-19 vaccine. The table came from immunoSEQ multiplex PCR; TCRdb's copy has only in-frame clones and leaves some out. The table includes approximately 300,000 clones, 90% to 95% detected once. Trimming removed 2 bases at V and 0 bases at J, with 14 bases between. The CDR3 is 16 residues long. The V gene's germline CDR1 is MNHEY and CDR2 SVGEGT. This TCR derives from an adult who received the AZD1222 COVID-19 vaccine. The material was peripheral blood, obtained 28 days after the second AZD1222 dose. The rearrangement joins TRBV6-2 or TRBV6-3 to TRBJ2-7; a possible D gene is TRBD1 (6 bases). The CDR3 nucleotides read TGTGCCAGCAGTTACGGTAAAACAGGGAGCTCCTACGAGCAGTACTTC. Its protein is CASSYGKTGSSYEQYF.